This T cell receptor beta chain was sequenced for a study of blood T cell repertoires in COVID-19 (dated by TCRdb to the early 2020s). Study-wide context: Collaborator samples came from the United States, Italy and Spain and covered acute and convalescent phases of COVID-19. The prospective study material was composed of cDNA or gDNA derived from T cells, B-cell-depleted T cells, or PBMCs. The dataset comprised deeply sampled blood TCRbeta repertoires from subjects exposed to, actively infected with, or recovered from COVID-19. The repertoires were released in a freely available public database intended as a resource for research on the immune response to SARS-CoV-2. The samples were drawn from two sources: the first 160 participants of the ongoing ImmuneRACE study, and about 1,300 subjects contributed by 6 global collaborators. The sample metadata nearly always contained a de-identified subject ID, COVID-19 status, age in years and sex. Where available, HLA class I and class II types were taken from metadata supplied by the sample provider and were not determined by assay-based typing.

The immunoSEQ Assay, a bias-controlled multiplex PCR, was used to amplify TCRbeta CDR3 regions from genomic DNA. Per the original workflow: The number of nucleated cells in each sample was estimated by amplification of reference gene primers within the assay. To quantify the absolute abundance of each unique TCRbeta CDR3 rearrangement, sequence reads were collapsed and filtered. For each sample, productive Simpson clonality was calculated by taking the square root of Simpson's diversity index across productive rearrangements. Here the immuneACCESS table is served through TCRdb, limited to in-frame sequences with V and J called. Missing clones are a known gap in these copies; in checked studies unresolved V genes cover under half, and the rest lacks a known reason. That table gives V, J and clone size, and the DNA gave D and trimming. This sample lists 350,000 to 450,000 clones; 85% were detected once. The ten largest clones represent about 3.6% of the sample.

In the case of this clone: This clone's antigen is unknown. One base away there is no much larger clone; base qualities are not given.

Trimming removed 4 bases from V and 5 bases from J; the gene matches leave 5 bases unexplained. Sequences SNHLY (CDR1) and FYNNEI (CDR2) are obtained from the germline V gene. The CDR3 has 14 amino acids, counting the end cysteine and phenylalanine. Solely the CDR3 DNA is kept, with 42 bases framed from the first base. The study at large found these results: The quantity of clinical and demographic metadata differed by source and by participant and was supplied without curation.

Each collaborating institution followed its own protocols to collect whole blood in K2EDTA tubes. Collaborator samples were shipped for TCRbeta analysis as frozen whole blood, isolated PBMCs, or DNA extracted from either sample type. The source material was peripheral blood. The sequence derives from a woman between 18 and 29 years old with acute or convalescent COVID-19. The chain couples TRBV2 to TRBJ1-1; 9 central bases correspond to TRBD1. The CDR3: CASSGGQGMTEAFF. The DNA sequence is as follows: TGTGCCAGCAGTGGGGGACAGGGAATGACTGAAGCTTTCTTT.